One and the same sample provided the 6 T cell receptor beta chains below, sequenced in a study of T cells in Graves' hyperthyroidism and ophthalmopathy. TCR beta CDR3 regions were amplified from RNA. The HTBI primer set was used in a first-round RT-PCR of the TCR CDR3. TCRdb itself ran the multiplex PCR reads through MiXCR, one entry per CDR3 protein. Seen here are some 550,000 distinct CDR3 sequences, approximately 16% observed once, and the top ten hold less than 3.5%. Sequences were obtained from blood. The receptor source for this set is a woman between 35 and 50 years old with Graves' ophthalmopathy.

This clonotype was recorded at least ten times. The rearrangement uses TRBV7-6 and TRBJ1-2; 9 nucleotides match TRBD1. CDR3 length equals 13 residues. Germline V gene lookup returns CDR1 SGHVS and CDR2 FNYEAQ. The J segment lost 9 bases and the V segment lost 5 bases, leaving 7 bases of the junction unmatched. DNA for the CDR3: TGTGCCAGCAGCCCTGGACAGGGGCAGAGCTACACCTTC. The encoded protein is CASSPGQGQSYTF.

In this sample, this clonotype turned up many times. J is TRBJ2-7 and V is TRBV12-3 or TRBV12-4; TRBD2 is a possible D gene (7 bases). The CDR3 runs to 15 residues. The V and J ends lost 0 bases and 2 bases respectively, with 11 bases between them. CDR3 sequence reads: CASSLAGGAAYEQYF. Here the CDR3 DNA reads TGTGCCAGCAGTTTAGCGGGGGGGGCCGCCTACGAGCAGTACTTC.

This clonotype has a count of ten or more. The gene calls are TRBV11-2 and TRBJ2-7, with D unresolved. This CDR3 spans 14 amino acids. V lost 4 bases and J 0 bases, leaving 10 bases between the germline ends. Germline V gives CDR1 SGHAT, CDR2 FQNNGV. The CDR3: CASSSLGSSYEQYF. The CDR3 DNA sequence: TGTGCCAGCAGCTCTCTCGGCAGCTCCTACGAGCAGTACTTC. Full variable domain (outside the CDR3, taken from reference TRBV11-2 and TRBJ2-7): EAGVAQSPRYKIIEKRQSVAFWCNPISGHATLYWYQQILGQGPKLLIQFQNNGVVDDSQLPKDRFSAERLKGVDSTLKIQPAKLEDSAVYLCASSSLGSSYEQYFGPGTRLTVT.

CDR3 coding DNA: TGTGCCAGCAGCCTGGACTATACCTACGAGCAGTACTTC. It yields the protein CASSLDYTYEQYF. The chain uses TRBV7-2 and TRBJ2-7; D might be TRBD2 (6 bases). In germline, CDR1 is SGHTA, CDR2 FQGNSA. V shed 5 bases and J shed 2 bases, with 10 bases lying between them. The CDR3 extends over 13 amino acids.

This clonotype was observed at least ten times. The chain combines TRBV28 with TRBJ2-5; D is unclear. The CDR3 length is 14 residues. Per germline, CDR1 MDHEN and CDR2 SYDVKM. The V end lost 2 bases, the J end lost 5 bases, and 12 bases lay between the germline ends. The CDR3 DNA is TGTGCCAGCAGTTTAAGAGCATCCTACGAGACCCAGTACTTC. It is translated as CASSLRASYETQYF.

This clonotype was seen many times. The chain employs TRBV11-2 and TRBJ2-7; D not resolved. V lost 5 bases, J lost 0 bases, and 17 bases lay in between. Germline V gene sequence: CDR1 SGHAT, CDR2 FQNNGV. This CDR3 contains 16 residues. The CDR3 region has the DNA TGTGCCAGCAGCCGCAATGCCCGGGCTGACTCCTACGAGCAGTACTTC. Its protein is CASSRNARADSYEQYF.